This T cell receptor (beta chain) was found in a study of blood T cell repertoires in COVID-19 (dated by TCRdb to the early 2020s). Regarding the complete study: Collaborator samples came from the United States, Italy and Spain and covered acute and convalescent phases of COVID-19. The material from the prospective study consisted of cDNA or gDNA derived from T cells, B-cell-depleted T cells, or PBMCs. Subjects who had been exposed to COVID-19, were actively infected with it, or had recovered from it provided the deeply sampled blood TCRbeta repertoires that made up the dataset. A freely available public database, intended as a resource for researchers studying the immune response to SARS-CoV-2, is where the repertoires were released. Samples came from the ongoing ImmuneRACE study (first 160 participants) plus 1,254 subjects from 6 global collaborators. The sample metadata nearly always contained a de-identified subject ID, COVID-19 status, age in years and sex. HLA class I and class II types, where available, came from metadata supplied by the sample provider rather than from assay-based typing.

Each collaborating institution followed its own protocols to collect whole blood in K2EDTA tubes. Collaborator samples were shipped for TCRbeta analysis as frozen whole blood, isolated PBMCs, or DNA extracted from either sample type. Trimming removed 2 bases from V and 6 bases from J, leaving 5 bases between the germline ends. The CDR3 covers 11 residues, taking in both the cysteine and the phenylalanine. Only the CDR3 DNA is retained, 33 bases long and in frame from the first base. With respect to this clone: No antigen is known for it. No base quality values were provided; no much bigger clone lies one nucleotide off.

The immunoSEQ Assay, a bias-controlled multiplex PCR, was used to amplify TCRbeta CDR3 regions from genomic DNA. Processing in the source paper ran as follows. Within the assay, amplification of reference gene primers was used to estimate how many nucleated cells each sample contained. Sequence reads were collapsed and filtered to measure the absolute abundance of every unique TCRbeta CDR3 rearrangement. For each sample, productive Simpson clonality was calculated by taking the square root of Simpson's diversity index across productive rearrangements. TCRdb's version of the immuneACCESS table is confined to in-frame rearrangements and falls short of the full clone set. An unresolved V gene accounts for under half of the shortfall where checked; the remainder is of unknown origin. Clone size and V and J calls were adopted from that table, with D and trimming inferred from the DNA. This sample holds some 87,000 clones; 70% to 90% were observed only once. The ten largest make up more than 10% of the sample.

Overall study results and their limits: The amount of clinical and demographic metadata varied by source and participant and was provided uncurated.

Recombination joined TRBV12-3 or TRBV12-4 with TRBJ2-7; no confident D gene assignment can be made. This TCR derives from a human donor in a cohort sampled during active COVID-19. Source material: peripheral blood. The DNA sequence is as follows: TGTGCCAGCAGTTTATTCGGCGAGCAGTACTTC. Its protein product is CASSLFGEQYF.